This is a list of T cell receptor beta chains from one sample in a study of coeliac disease. Profiling relied on immunoSEQ multiplex PCR, and the TCRdb table lists in-frame clones only, not all of them. This repertoire shows roughly 4,100 clones, 64% found once; its top ten account for 20% to 30%. The sequencing input was lymphocytes from the gut lamina propria. The receptors stem from a woman in her 30s without celiac disease. CDR3s include the opening cysteine and the closing phenylalanine or tryptophan. The D gene is left open where the match is weak. Part of the rows lack a size; the others show once, few, many or a class for expanded clones.

V: TRBV19; size: -; D: -; J: TRBJ2-5; CDR3: CASSSVIDVVGEQYF; DNA: TGTGCCAGTAGCTCAGTGATCGACGTAGTCGGGGAGCAGTACTTC
V: TRBV6-5; size: -; D: -; J: TRBJ1-2; CDR3: CASSAAGNYGYTF; DNA: TGTGCCAGCAGTGCGGCGGGAAACTATGGCTACACCTTC
V: TRBV18; size: -; D: TRBD1; J: TRBJ2-5; CDR3: CASSPGQGRQETQYF; DNA: TGTGCCAGCTCACCCGGACAGGGGCGACAGGAGACCCAGTACTTC
V: TRBV7-8; size: -; D: -; J: TRBJ1-2; CDR3: CASSLILQGGGYTF; DNA: TGTGCCAGCAGCTTAATTCTGCAGGGCGGCGGCTACACCTTC
V: TRBV7-2; size: -; D: TRBD2; J: TRBJ2-7; CDR3: CASSLRGLENEQYF; DNA: TGTGCCAGCAGCTTGCGTGGACTAGAGAACGAGCAGTACTTC
V: TRBV28; size: -; D: TRBD1; J: TRBJ2-4; CDR3: CASRTTGGEPKNIQYF; DNA: TGTGCCAGCAGGACGACAGGGGGCGAACCCAAAAACATTCAGTACTTC
V: TRBV5-6; size: -; D: -; J: TRBJ1-2; CDR3: CASSLTGSWSYTF; DNA: TGTGCCAGCAGCCTTACAGGGTCATGGAGCTACACCTTC
V: TRBV28; size: -; D: TRBD2; J: TRBJ2-7; CDR3: CASTVTSGGSFEQYF; DNA: TGTGCCAGCACCGTTACTAGCGGGGGATCCTTCGAGCAGTACTTC
V: TRBV28; size: -; D: -; J: TRBJ2-6; CDR3: CATFGGPGANVLTF; DNA: TGTGCCACCTTCGGGGGGCCCGGGGCCAACGTCCTGACTTTC
V: TRBV6-1; size: few; D: TRBD2; J: TRBJ2-1; CDR3: CASSSLAGALNEQFF; DNA: TGTGCCAGCAGCTCCCTAGCGGGGGCCCTCAATGAGCAGTTCTTC
V: TRBV18; size: once; D: -; J: TRBJ1-1; CDR3: CASSLVAPGALNTEAFF; DNA: TGTGCCAGCTCATTGGTAGCTCCTGGGGCCCTGAACACTGAAGCTTTCTTT
V: TRBV2; size: -; D: TRBD1; J: TRBJ1-2; CDR3: CASSVPGGGQGTNYGYTF; DNA: TGTGCCAGCAGTGTTCCCGGGGGGGGACAGGGCACGAACTATGGCTACACCTTC
V: TRBV29-1; size: -; D: -; J: TRBJ2-3; CDR3: CSARGADRTDTQYF; DNA: TGCAGCGCCCGGGGGGCTGATCGCACAGATACGCAGTATTTT
V: TRBV5-1; size: -; D: TRBD1; J: TRBJ1-4; CDR3: CASSLGQGAVKKLFF; DNA: TGCGCCAGCAGCTTGGGACAGGGGGCGGTTAAAAAACTGTTTTTT
V: TRBV10-3; size: -; D: TRBD2; J: TRBJ2-1; CDR3: CAISGLAGGWNEQFF; DNA: TGTGCCATCAGTGGACTAGCGGGGGGTTGGAATGAGCAGTTCTTC
V: TRBV29-1; size: -; D: TRBD1; J: TRBJ1-1; CDR3: CSFRGPTEAFF; DNA: TGCAGCTTCAGGGGGCCCACTGAAGCTTTCTTT
V: TRBV5-1; size: -; D: TRBD1; J: TRBJ2-5; CDR3: CASSLAETGGLETQYF; DNA: TGCGCCAGCAGCTTGGCCGAGACAGGGGGGTTGGAGACCCAGTACTTC
V: TRBV19; size: -; D: -; J: TRBJ1-6; CDR3: CASRVSSYNPPLHF; DNA: TGTGCCTCGCGGGTCAGCTCCTATAATCCACCCCTCCACTTT
V: TRBV4-2; size: -; D: TRBD1; J: TRBJ1-6; CDR3: CASSRKFGQGRDSPLHF; DNA: TGTGCCAGCAGCCGAAAGTTCGGACAGGGGAGGGATTCACCCCTCCACTTT
V: TRBV23-1; size: -; D: -; J: TRBJ2-2; CDR3: CASSRRVSGELFF; DNA: TGCGCCAGCAGTCGGAGGGTGTCCGGGGAGCTGTTTTTT
V: TRBV19; size: -; D: -; J: TRBJ1-1; CDR3: CASSSSGYATEAFF; DNA: TGTGCCAGTAGTAGTTCAGGGTATGCGACTGAAGCTTTCTTT
V: TRBV27; size: -; D: TRBD1; J: TRBJ2-1; CDR3: CAIALGGPYNEQFF; DNA: TGTGCCATCGCCCTAGGGGGCCCCTACAATGAGCAGTTCTTC
V: TRBV7-8; size: few; D: TRBD1; J: TRBJ1-2; CDR3: CASSPDPGQGAYGYTF; DNA: TGTGCCAGCAGCCCAGACCCGGGACAGGGAGCCTATGGCTACACCTTC
V: TRBV14; size: -; D: -; J: TRBJ2-1; CDR3: CASSQDDYVSRQFF; DNA: TGTGCCAGCAGCCAAGATGATTACGTCTCTAGGCAGTTCTTC
V: TRBV7-3; size: -; D: -; J: TRBJ1-4; CDR3: CASSFRLLWEKLFF; DNA: TGTGCCAGCAGCTTCCGACTTCTTTGGGAAAAACTGTTTTTT
V: TRBV29-1; size: -; D: -; J: TRBJ1-3; CDR3: CSARIGGSGNTIYF; DNA: TGCAGCGCCCGCATAGGGGGCTCTGGAAACACCATATATTTT